This T cell receptor (beta chain) was sequenced during a study of blood T cell repertoires in COVID-19. Seattle researchers signed up patients amid active infection and tracked them longitudinally. Here immunoSEQ multiplex PCR was the method, and the copy in TCRdb shows in-frame clones only, minus some. The sample lists 100,000 to 150,000 clones; approximately 89% were seen once. The germline V gene encodes CDR1 MGHRA and CDR2 YSYEKL. This CDR3 comprises 17 residues. J lost 4 bases, V lost 1 base, and 7 bases had no gene match. This receptor was taken from an elderly woman with COVID-19, enrolled during active disease. The sample taken for sequencing was peripheral blood. The chain has TRBV4-1 and TRBJ2-2; TRBD2 matches 9 bases. The chain's CDR3 is CASSQGGREGSTGELFF. The CDR3 region has the DNA TGCGCCAGCAGCCAAGGGGGGCGGGAGGGTAGCACCGGGGAGCTGTTTTTT.